These T cell receptor beta chains were read from a single sample in a study of blood T cell repertoires in COVID-19. Generated by immunoSEQ multiplex PCR, the TCRdb table keeps only in-frame clones and is missing some. The sample records roughly 250,000 clones, approximately 83% being singletons. Material for sequencing was peripheral blood. The receptors derive from a woman of 80 years or more with acute or convalescent COVID-19. Both conserved end residues are part of each CDR3. A D gene is named only where the DNA matches it firmly.

d_call v_call cdr3_aa
NA TRBV19 CASSMDNAGNTIYF
NA TRBV19 CASSISYNEQFF
NA TRBV2 CASSESRAGELFF
TRBD2 TRBV28 CASSYLAGGRETQYF
TRBD2 TRBV7-8 CASSLARTSAPYEQYF
TRBD1 TRBV7-8 CASSIRQGQEAFF
TRBD1 TRBV19 CASSFSGGQETQYF
NA TRBV18 CASSPRQTSTDTQYF
TRBD1 TRBV28 CASSIGQGAGNQPQHF
NA TRBV6-2/TRBV6-3 CASSYSDSDTQYF
TRBD1 TRBV18 CASSPGQGNYNEQFF
TRBD1 TRBV5-5 CASTWTGGNQPQHF
TRBD1 TRBV18 CASSTEQAGGATNEKLFF
NA TRBV15 CATSRERGMGNQPQHF
TRBD1 TRBV7-2 CASSLGQAGYEQYF
NA TRBV4-1 CASSQGWGQNSPLHF
NA TRBV3-1/TRBV3-2 CASSFFGGNEQFF
TRBD1 TRBV2 CASTGTGNHEQYF
TRBD2 TRBV5-6 CASSQGLARDEQFF
NA TRBV5-8 CASSLPFGGDYGYTF
NA TRBV10-3 CAISESVGGQPQHF
NA TRBV24-1 CATSDAPSQPQHF
TRBD1 TRBV15 CATSRRPAGTGVYGYTF
TRBD1 TRBV7-3 CASSRTGGETQYF
NA TRBV27 CASNCLAGGGGMNTEAFF
NA TRBV2 CASSETQYLGGYTF
NA TRBV19 CASSILGGFTGELFF
TRBD1 TRBV19 CASSRQGSGEPQHF
NA TRBV9 CASSAFRAGNTIYF
TRBD1 TRBV10-2 CASSEPGTGYEQYF
NA TRBV19 CASSLLGNQPQHF
TRBD1 TRBV29-1 CSVERDRAPGTEAFF
NA TRBV10-3 CAISESSQINGYTF
NA TRBV1 CTSSHSQAVSTYEQYF
NA TRBV18 CASSLLEDQPQHF
NA TRBV20-1 CSAQGDQPQHF
NA TRBV19 CASRSGGGDTEAFF
NA TRBV9 CASKASAYEQYF
NA TRBV30 CAWKSGNEKLFF
NA TRBV27 CASSLNPSGGTEAFF
NA TRBV7-9 CASSLTGDRTYEQYF
TRBD1 TRBV7-9 CASSSDRSAIYF
TRBD1 TRBV6-6 CASSYSDREISEAFF
NA TRBV20-1 CSASPLRVGTGELFF
NA TRBV15 CATSRVGEWGPQHF